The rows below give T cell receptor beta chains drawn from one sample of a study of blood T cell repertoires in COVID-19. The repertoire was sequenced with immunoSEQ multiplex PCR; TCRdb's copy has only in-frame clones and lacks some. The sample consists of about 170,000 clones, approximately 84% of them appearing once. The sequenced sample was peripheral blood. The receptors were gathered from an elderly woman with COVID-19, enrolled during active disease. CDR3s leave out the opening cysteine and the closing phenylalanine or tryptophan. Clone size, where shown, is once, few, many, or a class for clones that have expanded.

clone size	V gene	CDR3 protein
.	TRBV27	ASSSLAGGSQETQY
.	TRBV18	ASSPSRVNYGYT
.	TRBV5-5	ASSTGAGTYGYT
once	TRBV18	ASSPQQGDEQY
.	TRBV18	ASSMTETGGNYGYT
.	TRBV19	ASSIVPGNTGELF
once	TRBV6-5	ASNVGQDSYEQY
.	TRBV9	ASSPGLAGYEQY
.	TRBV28	ASSQSGRQGAGYT
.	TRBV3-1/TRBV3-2	ATGHKFNSPLH
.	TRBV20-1	SASEQTYGYT
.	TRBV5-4	ASSLDSGSRGQETQY
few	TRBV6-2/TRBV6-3	ASSYLSGGAGGKETQY
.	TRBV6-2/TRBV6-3	ASSYSWTTSSTDTQY
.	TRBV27	ASRRGQGLYEQY
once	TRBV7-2	ATNRLAGAGEQY
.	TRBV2	ASSGRLADTQY
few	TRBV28	ASSLWGGGYT
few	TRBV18	ASSPPWAEHLH
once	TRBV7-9	ASSLARYEQY
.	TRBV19	ASSMTRGYGYT
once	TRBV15	ATSSGRPYNSPLH
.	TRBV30	AWSWRGKNSYEQY
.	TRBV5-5	ASSFTGQGEETQY
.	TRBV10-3	AISAQQGTGTEAF